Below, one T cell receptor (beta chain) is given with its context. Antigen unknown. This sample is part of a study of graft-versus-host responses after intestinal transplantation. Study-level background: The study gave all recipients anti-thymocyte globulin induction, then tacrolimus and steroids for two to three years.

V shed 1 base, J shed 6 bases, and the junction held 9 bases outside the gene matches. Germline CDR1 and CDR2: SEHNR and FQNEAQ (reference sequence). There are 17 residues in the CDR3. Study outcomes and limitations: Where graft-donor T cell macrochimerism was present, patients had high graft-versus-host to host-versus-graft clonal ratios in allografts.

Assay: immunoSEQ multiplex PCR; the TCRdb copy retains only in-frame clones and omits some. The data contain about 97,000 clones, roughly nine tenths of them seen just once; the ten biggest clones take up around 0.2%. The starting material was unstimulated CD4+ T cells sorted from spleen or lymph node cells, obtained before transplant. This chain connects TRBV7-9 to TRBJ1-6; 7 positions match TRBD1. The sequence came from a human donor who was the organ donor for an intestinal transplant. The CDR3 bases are TGTGCCAGCAGCTTAGAGGGGACAGCGAAACTTAATTCACCCCTCCACTTT. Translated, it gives CASSLEGTAKLNSPLHF.